The rows below give T cell receptor beta chains drawn from one sample of a study of T-cell reconstitution after alpha-beta-depleted transplantation in children. TCRdb re-called the PCR reads through MiXCR, storing one row per CDR3 protein. The sample holds over 300,000 distinct CDR3 sequences, approximately 10% seen once. The sequences come from PBMCs from the stem cell graft donor, collected from the stem cell graft. Every receptor here comes from a human donor who donated a stem cell graft to a child with acute lymphoblastic leukemia. Each CDR3 is given with its conserved first and last residue. The order of the fields is D gene, J gene, clone size, V gene, CDR3 protein, CDR3 DNA. D genes are given only for firm matches. Clone size is given for some rows only: seen once, a few or many times, or a class if the clone is expanded.

TRBD1	TRBJ2-5	few	TRBV20-1	CSAIGTGVERETQYF	TGCAGTGCCATCGGTACAGGGGTCGAAAGGGAGACCCAGTACTTC
TRBD2	TRBJ2-5	many	TRBV3-1	CASSQASGRAAETQYF	TGTGCCAGCAGCCAGGCTAGCGGGAGGGCCGCTGAGACCCAGTACTTC
NA	TRBJ2-3	few	TRBV7-9	CASSLAGVGNTQYF	TGTGCCAGCAGCTTAGCCGGGGTTGGAAATACGCAGTATTTT
NA	TRBJ1-5	NA	TRBV7-2	CASSLGFGGEPQHF	TGTGCCAGCAGCTTAGGATTTGGGGGGGAGCCCCAGCATTTT
NA	TRBJ2-1	NA	TRBV6-2/TRBV6-3	CASSYIGDYNEQFF	TGTGCCAGCAGTTACATCGGCGACTACAATGAGCAGTTCTTC
NA	TRBJ2-3	many	TRBV7-9	CASSFLNSGTDTQYF	TGTGCCAGCAGCTTCTTGAACAGCGGCACAGATACGCAGTATTTT
TRBD2	TRBJ2-1	NA	TRBV2	CASSELGGSAYNEQFF	TGTGCCAGCAGTGAATTGGGCGGGAGTGCCTACAATGAGCAGTTCTTC
TRBD1	TRBJ2-4	NA	TRBV3-1	CASSQVISGGPKNIQYF	TGTGCCAGCAGCCAAGTAATCTCAGGGGGACCCAAAAACATTCAGTACTTC
TRBD2	TRBJ2-5	NA	TRBV3-1	CASRRAGVGQETQYF	TGTGCCAGCAGAAGAGCGGGAGTGGGGCAAGAGACCCAGTACTTC
NA	TRBJ2-1	many	TRBV9	CASSVVDQRTIYNEQFF	TGTGCCAGCAGCGTAGTTGATCAGCGAACAATCTACAATGAGCAGTTCTTC
TRBD2	TRBJ2-7	few	TRBV6-5	CASSSLSGWAGDYEQYF	TGTGCCAGCAGTTCCCTCTCCGGTTGGGCGGGGGACTACGAGCAGTACTTC
NA	TRBJ2-7	few	TRBV5-6	CASSLGGQSSYEQYF	TGTGCCAGCAGCTTGGGAGGGCAGTCCTCCTACGAGCAGTACTTC
TRBD2	TRBJ2-2	many	TRBV4-3	CASSLGTSGSAGELFF	TGCGCCAGCAGCCTTGGGACTAGCGGGAGCGCCGGGGAGCTGTTTTTT
TRBD2	TRBJ2-1	many	TRBV27	CASSSGSSYNEQFF	TGTGCCAGTTCTAGCGGGAGCTCCTACAATGAGCAGTTCTTC
NA	TRBJ2-3	NA	TRBV30	CAWSENPGSQYF	TGTGCCTGGAGTGAAAACCCGGGTTCGCAGTATTTT
TRBD1	TRBJ2-2	few	TRBV6-1	CASSRQGDGGELFF	TGTGCCAGCAGCAGACAGGGGGATGGCGGGGAGCTGTTTTTT
NA	TRBJ2-6	NA	TRBV10-3	CAISNEGANVLTF	TGTGCCATCAGCAATGAGGGGGCCAACGTCCTGACTTTC
NA	TRBJ2-1	NA	TRBV11-2	CASSLSLANEQFF	TGTGCCAGCAGCTTAAGCCTAGCCAATGAGCAGTTCTTC